The source of this T cell receptor (beta chain) is a study of blood T cell repertoires in COVID-19. Study information: Sites across the United States, Italy and Spain contributed samples from acute and convalescent COVID-19. PBMCs, B-cell-depleted T cells, or T cells were the source of the cDNA or gDNA that made up the material.

Original handling: Amplified reference gene primers provided the basis for estimating nucleated cell counts. The method was immunoSEQ multiplex PCR; TCRdb's version includes in-frame clones alone and lacks a portion of them. For V, J and clone size, that table is used; D and trimming come from the DNA. The sample includes 85,000 to 100,000 clones, 55% to 80% of them seen just once. CDR3 length equals 13 residues. Trimming cost V 5 bases and J 2 bases, with 9 bases left between them. The germline gives CDR1 MNHNS, CDR2 SASEGT. V is TRBV6-1 and J is TRBJ1-2; a possible D gene is TRBD1 (6 bases). Sample: peripheral blood. The clonotype was recovered from a woman in her sixties or seventies in a cohort sampled during active or convalescent COVID-19. The CDR3 DNA is TGTGCCAGCAGTAAACAGGGAAACTATGGCTACACCTTC. Translating it yields CASSKQGNYGYTF.